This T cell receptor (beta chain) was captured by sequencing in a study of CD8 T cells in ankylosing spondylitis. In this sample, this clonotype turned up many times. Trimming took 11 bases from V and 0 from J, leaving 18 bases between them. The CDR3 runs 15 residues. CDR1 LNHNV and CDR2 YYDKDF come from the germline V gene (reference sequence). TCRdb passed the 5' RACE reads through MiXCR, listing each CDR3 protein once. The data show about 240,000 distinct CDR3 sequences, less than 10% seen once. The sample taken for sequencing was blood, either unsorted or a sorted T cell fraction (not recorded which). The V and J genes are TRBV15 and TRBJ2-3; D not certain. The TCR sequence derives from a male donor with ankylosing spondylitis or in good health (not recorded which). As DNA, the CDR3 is TGTGCCGTAGGTCTGGGAACCCGTAGCACAGATACGCAGTATTTT. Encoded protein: CAVGLGTRSTDTQYF.